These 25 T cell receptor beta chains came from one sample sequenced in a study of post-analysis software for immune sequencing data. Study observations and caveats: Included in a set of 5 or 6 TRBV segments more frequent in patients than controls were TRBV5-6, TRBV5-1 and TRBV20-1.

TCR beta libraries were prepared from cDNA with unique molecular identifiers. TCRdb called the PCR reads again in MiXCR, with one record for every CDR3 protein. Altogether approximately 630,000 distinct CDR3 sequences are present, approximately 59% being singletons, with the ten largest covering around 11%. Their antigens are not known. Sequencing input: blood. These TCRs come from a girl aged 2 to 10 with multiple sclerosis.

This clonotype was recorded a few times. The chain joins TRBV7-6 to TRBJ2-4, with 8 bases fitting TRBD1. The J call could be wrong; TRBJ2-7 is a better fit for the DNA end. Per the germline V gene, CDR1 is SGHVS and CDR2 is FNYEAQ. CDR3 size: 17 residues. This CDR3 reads CASSHLVGQGELHEQYF. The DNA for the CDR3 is TGTGCCAGCAGCCACTTGGTTGGACAGGGTGAACTCCACGAGCAGTACTTC.

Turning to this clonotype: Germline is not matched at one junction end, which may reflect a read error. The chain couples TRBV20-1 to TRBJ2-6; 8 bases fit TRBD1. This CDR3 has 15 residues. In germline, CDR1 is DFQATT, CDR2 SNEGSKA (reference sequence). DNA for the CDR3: TGCAGTGCTAGAGATAATCGCCAGGGGGCTAACGTCCTGACTTTC. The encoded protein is CSARDNRQGANVLTF.

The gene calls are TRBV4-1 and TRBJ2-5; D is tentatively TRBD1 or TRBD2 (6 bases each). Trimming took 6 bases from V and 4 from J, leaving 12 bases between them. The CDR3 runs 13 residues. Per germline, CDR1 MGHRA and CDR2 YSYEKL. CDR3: CASRHGGGETQYF. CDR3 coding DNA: TGCGCCAGCAGGCACGGGGGCGGAGAGACCCAGTACTTC.

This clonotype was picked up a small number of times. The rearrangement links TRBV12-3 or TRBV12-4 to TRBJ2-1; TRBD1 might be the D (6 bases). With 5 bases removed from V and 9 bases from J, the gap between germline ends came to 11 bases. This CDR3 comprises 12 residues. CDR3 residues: CASSLGTTEQFF. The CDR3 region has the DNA TGTGCCAGCAGTCTCGGGACAACTGAGCAGTTCTTC.

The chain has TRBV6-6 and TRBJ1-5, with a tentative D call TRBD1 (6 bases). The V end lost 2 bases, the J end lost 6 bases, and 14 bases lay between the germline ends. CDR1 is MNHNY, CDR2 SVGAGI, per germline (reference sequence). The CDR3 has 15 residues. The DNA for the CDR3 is TGTGCCAGCAGTTACAGGACAGTTGGGGGTCAGCCCCAGCATTTT. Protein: CASSYRTVGGQPQHF.

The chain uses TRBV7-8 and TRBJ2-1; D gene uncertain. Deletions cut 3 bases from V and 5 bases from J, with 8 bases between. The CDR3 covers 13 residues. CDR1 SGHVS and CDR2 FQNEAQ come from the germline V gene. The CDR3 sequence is CASSFDRNNEQFF. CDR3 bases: TGTGCCAGCAGCTTCGACCGCAACAATGAGCAGTTCTTC.

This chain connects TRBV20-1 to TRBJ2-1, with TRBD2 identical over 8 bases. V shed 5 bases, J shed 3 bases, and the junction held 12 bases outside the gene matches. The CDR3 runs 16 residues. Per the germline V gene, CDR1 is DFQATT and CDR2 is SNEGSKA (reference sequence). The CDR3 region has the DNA TGCAGTGCTGGCCCTTTGCGGGGGGATCACTACAATGAGCAGTTCTTC. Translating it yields CSAGPLRGDHYNEQFF.

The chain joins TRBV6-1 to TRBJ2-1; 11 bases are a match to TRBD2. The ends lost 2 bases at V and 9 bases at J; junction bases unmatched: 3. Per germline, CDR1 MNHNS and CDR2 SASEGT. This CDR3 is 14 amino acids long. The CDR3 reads CASSESLAGGEQFF. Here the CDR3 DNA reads TGTGCCAGCAGTGAATCTCTAGCGGGAGGTGAGCAGTTCTTC.

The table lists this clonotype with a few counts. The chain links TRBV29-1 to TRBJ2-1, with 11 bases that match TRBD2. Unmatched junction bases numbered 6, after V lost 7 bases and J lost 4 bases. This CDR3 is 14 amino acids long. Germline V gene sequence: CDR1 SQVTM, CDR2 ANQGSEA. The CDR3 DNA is TGCAGCGCCCGGGGACTAGCGGAATACAATGAGCAGTTCTTC. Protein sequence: CSARGLAEYNEQFF.

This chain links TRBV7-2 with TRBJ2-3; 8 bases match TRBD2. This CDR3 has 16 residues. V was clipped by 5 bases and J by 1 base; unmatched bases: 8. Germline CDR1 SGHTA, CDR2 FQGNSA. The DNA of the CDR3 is TGTGCCAGCAGCCCTGGGGGCGGGGGGCGCACAGATACGCAGTATTTT. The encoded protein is CASSPGGGGRTDTQYF.

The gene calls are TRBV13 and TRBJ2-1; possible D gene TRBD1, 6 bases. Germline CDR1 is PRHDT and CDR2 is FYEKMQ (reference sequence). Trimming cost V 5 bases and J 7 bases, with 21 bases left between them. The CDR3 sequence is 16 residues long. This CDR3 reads CASSPKAPGADNEQFF. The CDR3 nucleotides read TGTGCCAGCAGCCCAAAAGCCCCAGGGGCCGATAATGAGCAGTTCTTC.

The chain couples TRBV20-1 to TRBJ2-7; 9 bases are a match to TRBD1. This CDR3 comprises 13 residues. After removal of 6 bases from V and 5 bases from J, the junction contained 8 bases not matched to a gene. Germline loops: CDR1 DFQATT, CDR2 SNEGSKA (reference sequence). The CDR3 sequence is CSAPGTGTHEQYF. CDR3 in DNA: TGCAGTGCGCCAGGGACAGGGACGCACGAGCAGTACTTC.

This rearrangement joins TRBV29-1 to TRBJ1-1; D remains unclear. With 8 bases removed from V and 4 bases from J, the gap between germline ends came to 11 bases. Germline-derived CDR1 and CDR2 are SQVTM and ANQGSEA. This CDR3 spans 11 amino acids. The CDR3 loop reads CSYARGTEAFF. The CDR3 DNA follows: TGCAGCTACGCAAGAGGCACTGAAGCTTTCTTT. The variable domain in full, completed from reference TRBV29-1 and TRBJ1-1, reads SAVISQKPSRDICQRGTSLTIQCQVDSQVTMMFWYRQQPGQSLTLIATANQGSEATYESGFVIDKFPISRPNLTFSTLTVSNMSPEDSSIYLCSYARGTEAFFGQGTRLTVV.

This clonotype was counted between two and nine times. CDR3 sequence reads: CASSPVGDTQYF. In DNA form, the CDR3 reads TGTGCCAGCAGTCCGGTGGGAGATACGCAGTATTTT. The gene calls are TRBV6-6 and TRBJ2-3; D gene unclear. The CDR3 runs to 12 residues. V shed 5 bases and J shed 5 bases, with 8 bases lying between them. Germline CDR1 reads MNHNY; CDR2 reads SVGAGI (reference sequence).

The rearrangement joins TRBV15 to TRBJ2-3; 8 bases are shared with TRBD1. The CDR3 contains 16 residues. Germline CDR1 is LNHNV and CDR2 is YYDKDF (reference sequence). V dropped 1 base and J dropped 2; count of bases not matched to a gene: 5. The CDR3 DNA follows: TGTGCCACCAGCAGAGCGGACAGGGTATACACAGATACGCAGTATTTT. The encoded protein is CATSRADRVYTDTQYF.

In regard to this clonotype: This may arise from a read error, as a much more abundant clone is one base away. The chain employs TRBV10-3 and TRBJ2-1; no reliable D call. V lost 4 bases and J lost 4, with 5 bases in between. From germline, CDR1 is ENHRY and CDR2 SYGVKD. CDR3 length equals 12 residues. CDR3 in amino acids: CAISVGYNEQFF. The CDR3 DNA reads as TGTGCCATCAGTGTGGGATACAATGAGCAGTTCTTC.

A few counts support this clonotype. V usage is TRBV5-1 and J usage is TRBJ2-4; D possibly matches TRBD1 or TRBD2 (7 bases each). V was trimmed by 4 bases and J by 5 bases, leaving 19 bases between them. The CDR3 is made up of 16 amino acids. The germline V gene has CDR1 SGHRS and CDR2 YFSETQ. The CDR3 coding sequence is TGCGCCAGCAGCCCACAGACAGGGAGGGATCAAAACATTCAGTACTTC. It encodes CASSPQTGRDQNIQYF.

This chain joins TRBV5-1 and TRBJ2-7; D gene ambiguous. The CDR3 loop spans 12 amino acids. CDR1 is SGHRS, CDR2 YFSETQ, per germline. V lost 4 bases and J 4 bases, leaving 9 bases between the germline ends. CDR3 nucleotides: TGCGCCAGCAGCCCGGTGGGATACGAGCAGTACTTC. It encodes CASSPVGYEQYF.

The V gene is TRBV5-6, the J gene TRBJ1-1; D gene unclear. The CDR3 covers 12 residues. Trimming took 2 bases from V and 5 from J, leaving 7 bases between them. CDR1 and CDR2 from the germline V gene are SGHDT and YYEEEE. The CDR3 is CASSLDFTEAFF. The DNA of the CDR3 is TGTGCCAGCAGCTTAGATTTTACTGAAGCTTTCTTT.

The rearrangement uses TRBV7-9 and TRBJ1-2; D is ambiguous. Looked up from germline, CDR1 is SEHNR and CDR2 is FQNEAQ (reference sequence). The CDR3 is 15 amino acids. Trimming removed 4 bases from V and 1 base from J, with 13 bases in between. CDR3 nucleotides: TGTGCCAGCAGCTCCCAGACCGCTGATAACTATGGCTACACCTTC. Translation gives CASSSQTADNYGYTF.

The CDR3 coding sequence is TGTGCCAGCAGTAGGGGACTAGCGGGGTATGAGCAGTTCTTC. Protein sequence: CASSRGLAGYEQFF. This chain uses TRBV11-2 with TRBJ2-1; 13 nucleotides align to TRBD2. The CDR3 has 14 residues. V gave up 6 bases and J gave up 8 bases; unmatched junction bases: 4. Germline V gives CDR1 SGHAT, CDR2 FQNNGV.

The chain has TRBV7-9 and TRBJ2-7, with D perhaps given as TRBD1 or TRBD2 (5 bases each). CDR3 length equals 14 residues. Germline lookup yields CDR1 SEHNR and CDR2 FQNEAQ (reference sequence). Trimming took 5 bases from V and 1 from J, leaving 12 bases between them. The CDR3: CASSRRDGSYEQYF. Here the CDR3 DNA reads TGTGCCAGCAGCCGCCGGGACGGATCCTACGAGCAGTACTTC.

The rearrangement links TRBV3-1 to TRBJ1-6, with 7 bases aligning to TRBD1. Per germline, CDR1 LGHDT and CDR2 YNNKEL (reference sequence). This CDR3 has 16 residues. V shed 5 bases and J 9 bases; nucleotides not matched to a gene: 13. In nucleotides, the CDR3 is TGTGCCAGCAGCTATTCGCCAGGGGGTACAGGTTCACCCCTCCACTTT. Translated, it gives CASSYSPGGTGSPLHF.

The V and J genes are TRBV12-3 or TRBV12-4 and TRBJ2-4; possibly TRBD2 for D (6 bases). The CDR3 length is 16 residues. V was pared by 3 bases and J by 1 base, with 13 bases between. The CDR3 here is CASSFYLGGAKNIQYF. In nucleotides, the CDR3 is TGTGCCAGCAGTTTTTACCTAGGAGGGGCCAAAAACATTCAGTACTTC.

The CDR3 DNA reads as TGTGCCAGCAGCTCACACGGACTAGCGGGGGGAAGTAAGCAGTTCTTC. It is translated as CASSSHGLAGGSKQFF. The chain recombines TRBV7-2 with TRBJ2-1, with 14 bases matching TRBD2. This CDR3 has 16 residues. V shed 4 bases and J 11 bases; nucleotides not matched to a gene: 10. Germline CDR1 SGHTA, CDR2 FQGNSA.